The rows below give T cell receptor beta chains drawn from one sample of a study of shared clonotypes between healthy human individuals. Produced via immunoSEQ multiplex PCR; TCRdb's table is partial and in-frame only. The sample includes about 650,000 clones, roughly 96% of them seen just once. What was sequenced was naive CD8+ T cells sorted from blood. These receptors all stem from a woman in her twenties or thirties in good health. Each CDR3 is given with its conserved first and last residue. A D gene is named only where the DNA matches it firmly. Some rows have no size entry. The others give once, few or many, or a class for an expanded clone.

>TRBV6-5|NA|NA|TRBJ1-1
TGTGCCAGCACCCTCGGCCCCTGGGGTGAAGCTTTCTTT
CASTLGPWGEAFF
>TRBV27|NA|NA|TRBJ1-1
TGTGCCAGCAGTTTATCGAGTAGGGGTGACGCTTTCTTT
CASSLSSRGDAFF
>TRBV28|NA|NA|TRBJ2-1
TGTGCCAGCAGTTTTGTGGCGGGGAGCTCCTACAATGAGCAGTTCTTC
CASSFVAGSSYNEQFF
>TRBV27|NA|TRBD1|TRBJ2-3
TGTGCCAGCAGTTTCGTACAGGGGCGCACAGATACGCAGTATTTT
CASSFVQGRTDTQYF
>TRBV28|NA|NA|TRBJ2-1
TGTGCCAGCAGTTTTAGGGGAGGCAATGAGCAGTTCTTC
CASSFRGGNEQFF
>TRBV19|NA|TRBD2|TRBJ2-7
TGTGCCAGTAGCACGGGACTAGCGGATTCCTACGAGCAGTACTTC
CASSTGLADSYEQYF
>TRBV11-2|NA|NA|TRBJ1-2
TGTGCCAGCAGCTTATCAGATAACTATGGCTACACCTTC
CASSLSDNYGYTF
>TRBV6-1|NA|TRBD2|TRBJ2-7
TGTGCCAGCAGTGAAGCGCTGGGACTAGCGAACTACGAGCAGTACTTC
CASSEALGLANYEQYF
>TRBV7-4|NA|NA|TRBJ2-5
TGTGCCAGCAGCTTAGTCGGGGCTAGCGTGAGAGAGACCCAGTACTTC
CASSLVGASVRETQYF
>TRBV27|once|NA|TRBJ1-1
TGTGCCAGCAGTTTTGTCGTGAACACTGAAGCTTTCTTT
CASSFVVNTEAFF
>TRBV9|NA|NA|TRBJ2-5
TGTGCCAGCAGCGTAGGCGGAGCGGTTCTAGAGACCCAGTACTTC
CASSVGGAVLETQYF
>TRBV27|NA|NA|TRBJ2-7
TGTGCCAGCAGTTCAGGGGCGTGGAACGAGCAGTACTTC
CASSSGAWNEQYF
>TRBV5-4|NA|NA|TRBJ2-2
TGTGCCAGCAGCCCCGTCGACCTCGGGGAGCTGTTTTTT
CASSPVDLGELFF
>TRBV11-1|NA|NA|TRBJ2-7
TGTGCCAGCAGCTTAGTGGGAGGTCCTTACGAGCAGTACTTC
CASSLVGGPYEQYF
>TRBV4-2|NA|NA|TRBJ2-7
TGTGCCAGCAGCCAGGCAGATTCTCCTTCCTACGAGCAGTACTTC
CASSQADSPSYEQYF
>TRBV7-8|NA|NA|TRBJ2-7
TGTGCCAGCAGCTCAGAGACCTACGAGCAGTACTTC
CASSSETYEQYF
>TRBV11-3|NA|TRBD2|TRBJ2-2
TGTGCCAGCAGCACCGGACGGGAGGGCCCGAACACCGGGGAGCTGTTTTTT
CASSTGREGPNTGELFF
>TRBV29-1|once|TRBD2|TRBJ2-2
TGCAGCGTTACAGGACTAGACGCGAACACCGGGGAGCTGTTTTTT
CSVTGLDANTGELFF
>TRBV5-1|NA|TRBD1|TRBJ2-7
TGCGCCAGCAGCCTGACAGGGGAACGGGACGAGCAGTACTTC
CASSLTGERDEQYF
>TRBV9|NA|TRBD1|TRBJ1-3
TGTGCCAGCAGCGTAGAACAGGGGGTGGACACGGACGGCCAAGCTGGAAACACCATATATTTT
CASSVEQGVDTDGQAGNTIYF
>TRBV4-1|NA|TRBD2|TRBJ2-1
TGCGCCAGCAGCCAAGGGGCTAGCGGGAGCGAGTACTCCTACAATGAGCAGTTCTTC
CASSQGASGSEYSYNEQFF
>TRBV10-3|NA|NA|TRBJ2-5
TGTGCCATCAGTCCTGAGACAAGGCAAGAGACCCAGTACTTC
CAISPETRQETQYF
>TRBV5-1|few|TRBD1|TRBJ2-7
TGCGCCAGCAGCTTGGAGTGGGACAGGGTTTACGAGCAGTACTTC
CASSLEWDRVYEQYF